The clone carrying this T cell receptor beta chain was observed a handful of times. Its antigen is unknown. Individuals with alopecia areata gave both lesional scalp punch biopsies and peripheral blood for collection. PBMCs yielded sorted CD4+ and CD8+ T cells. These data originate in a study of CD8+ T cells in alopecia areata. The sequencing template was cDNA reverse transcribed from extracted RNA. Assay: immunoSEQ multiplex PCR; the TCRdb copy retains only in-frame clones and omits some. This sample yields about 150,000 clones, of which roughly 48% are seen a single time; around 7% belongs to the top ten. The ends were cut back, 5 bases at V and 5 bases at J, with 19 bases in the middle. Germline V lookup: CDR1 SQVTM, CDR2 ANQGSEA. The CDR3 runs 14 residues. Study-wide results and limits: Higher clonality was seen in lesional scalp than in normal scalp, especially in alopecia totalis/universalis.

The chain carries TRBV29-1 and TRBJ2-7; D gene ambiguous. Sequencing was performed on CD4+ T cells sorted from blood. The receptor was isolated from a human donor with alopecia areata. The CDR3 bases are TGCAGCGTTCGGCGCGCACCCGGTGGGGACGAGCAGTACTTC. Translating gives CSVRRAPGGDEQYF.